This is a list of T cell receptor beta chains from one sample in a study of CD8 T cells in Susac syndrome. TCRdb processed the immunoSEQ multiplex PCR reads anew with MiXCR; each CDR3 protein has one entry. Altogether 130,000 or so distinct CDR3 sequences are present, about 95% being singletons, with the ten largest covering 0.11%. Material for sequencing was CD4+ T cells from PBMCs. Source of these receptors: a human donor with multiple sclerosis. CDR3s include the opening cysteine and the closing phenylalanine or tryptophan. D genes are given only for firm matches. Clone size, where shown, is once, few, many, or a class for clones that have expanded.

clone_size d_call j_call v_call cdr3_aa cdr3_nt
few TRBD1 TRBJ2-7 TRBV24-1 CATEETGAYEQYF TGTGCCACCGAAGAGACAGGGGCCTACGAGCAGTACTTC
once . TRBJ2-6 TRBV6-6 CASSSGDRPGANVLTF TGTGCCAGCAGTAGTGGAGACAGGCCTGGGGCCAACGTCCTGACTTTC
. TRBD1 TRBJ2-7 TRBV27 CASRSGTGLFHEQYF TGTGCCAGCAGATCTGGGACAGGGCTTTTTCACGAGCAGTACTTC
. . TRBJ2-2 TRBV9 CASSEGITGELFF TGTGCCAGCAGCGAGGGCATCACCGGGGAGCTGTTTTTT
. . TRBJ2-7 TRBV19 CASSMAAYYEQYF TGTGCCAGTAGTATGGCGGCTTACTACGAGCAGTACTTC
. TRBD1 TRBJ2-5 TRBV7-9 CASSSYGQGWETQYF TGTGCCAGCAGCTCATACGGACAGGGATGGGAGACCCAGTACTTC
. TRBD1 TRBJ2-7 TRBV7-9 CASSGGQYSYEQYF TGTGCCAGCAGCGGGGGACAGTACTCCTACGAGCAGTACTTC
. TRBD1 TRBJ2-7 TRBV28 CASSSAPTGYRSYEQYF TGTGCCAGCAGTAGTGCCCCGACAGGGTATAGGTCCTACGAGCAGTACTTC
. . TRBJ2-5 TRBV3-1 CASSQDSRPSGAQYF TGTGCCAGCAGCCAAGATTCCAGGCCCTCAGGAGCCCAGTACTTC
. TRBD1 TRBJ1-1 TRBV19 CASSIEGDRFVANTEAFF TGTGCCAGTAGTATAGAAGGGGACAGGTTCGTTGCAAACACTGAAGCTTTCTTT
. . TRBJ2-7 TRBV12-3/TRBV12-4 CASSPNPGTAYEQYF TGTGCCAGCAGCCCCAACCCCGGCACAGCCTACGAGCAGTACTTC
. . TRBJ2-3 TRBV5-1 CASSMTTSTDTQYF TGCGCCAGCAGCATGACAACTAGCACAGATACGCAGTATTTT
. . TRBJ2-7 TRBV20-1 CSASPANYEQYF TGCAGTGCCAGCCCGGCCAACTACGAGCAGTACTTC
. . TRBJ2-6 TRBV6-1 CASSLTGSGANVLTF TGTGCCAGCAGCCTTACAGGGTCTGGGGCCAACGTCCTGACTTTC
. . TRBJ1-6 TRBV12-3/TRBV12-4 CASSLQAVNSPLHF TGTGCCAGCAGTTTGCAGGCAGTCAATTCACCCCTCCACTTT
. . TRBJ2-7 TRBV12-3/TRBV12-4 CASSLPGGPQYF TGTGCCAGCAGTTTACCCGGCGGCCCCCAGTACTTC
. TRBD1 TRBJ1-2 TRBV9 CASSVDPTDRPNYGYTF TGTGCCAGCAGCGTAGATCCTACGGACAGGCCTAACTATGGCTACACCTTC
. . TRBJ2-7 TRBV18 CASSPTGNPYEQYF TGTGCCAGCTCACCAACAGGGAATCCCTACGAGCAGTACTTC
. . TRBJ1-1 TRBV7-9 CASSLQGLGNTEAFF TGTGCCAGCAGCTTACAGGGTCTAGGGAACACTGAAGCTTTCTTT
. . TRBJ2-7 TRBV29-1 CSVGRFTYEQYF TGCAGCGTTGGTCGGTTTACCTACGAGCAGTACTTC
. TRBD1 TRBJ1-4 TRBV20-1 CSAILRQGGWEKLFF TGCAGTGCTATCCTTAGACAGGGAGGATGGGAAAAACTGTTTTTT
once . TRBJ2-1 TRBV3-1 CASSHRPNEQFF TGTGCCAGCAGCCATCGCCCCAATGAGCAGTTCTTC
few . TRBJ1-1 TRBV28 CASSFPGPNTEAFF TGTGCCAGCAGTTTCCCGGGTCCGAACACTGAAGCTTTCTTT
. . TRBJ1-2 TRBV20-1 CSATREPGGYGYTF TGCAGTGCAACTCGGGAGCCGGGAGGGTATGGCTACACCTTC
. . TRBJ2-5 TRBV19 CASSIDLGGTQYF TGTGCCAGTAGTATAGACCTCGGCGGGACCCAGTACTTC
. . TRBJ1-1 TRBV20-1 CSAVTRTFARMNTEAFF TGCAGTGCTGTTACCAGGACTTTCGCCCGCATGAACACTGAAGCTTTCTTT
. TRBD1 TRBJ2-3 TRBV5-4 CASKTTAGGSSDTQYF TGTGCCAGCAAGACAACTGCAGGGGGCAGCTCAGATACGCAGTATTTT
. . TRBJ1-1 TRBV12-3/TRBV12-4 CASSTGENTEAFF TGTGCCAGCAGTACCGGGGAGAACACTGAAGCTTTCTTT
once . TRBJ1-1 TRBV29-1 CSVEFGPTEAFF TGCAGCGTTGAATTCGGGCCCACTGAAGCTTTCTTT
. . TRBJ2-7 TRBV7-9 CASSPAVSYEQYF TGTGCCAGCAGCCCGGCAGTCTCCTACGAGCAGTACTTC
. TRBD1 TRBJ1-4 TRBV7-9 CASSVSGTGATNEKLFF TGTGCCAGCAGCGTTTCCGGGACAGGCGCAACTAATGAAAAACTGTTTTTT
once . TRBJ2-4 TRBV7-6 CASSQRGLNIQYF TGTGCCAGCAGCCAACGGGGGTTAAACATTCAGTACTTC
. TRBD2 TRBJ2-2 TRBV3-1 CASSQLAGGPTGELFF TGTGCCAGCAGCCAACTAGCGGGAGGCCCCACCGGGGAGCTGTTTTTT
once TRBD2 TRBJ2-7 TRBV4-1 CASSQGISGTASGQYF TGCGCCAGCAGCCAAGGGATTAGCGGGACCGCTTCTGGGCAGTACTTC
. TRBD2 TRBJ2-7 TRBV20-1 CSARDSAGASYEQYF TGCAGTGCTAGAGATTCAGCGGGGGCCTCCTACGAGCAGTACTTC
. . TRBJ1-5 TRBV6-5 CATSSWGSNQPQHF TGTGCCACCAGTTCTTGGGGAAGCAATCAGCCCCAGCATTTT
. TRBD1 TRBJ1-2 TRBV24-1 CATSVTGSNGYTF TGTGCCACCAGTGTGACAGGGTCGAATGGCTACACCTTC
. TRBD2 TRBJ2-1 TRBV29-1 CSVTSGAAYNEQFF TGCAGCGTTACTAGCGGGGCCGCATACAATGAGCAGTTCTTC
. TRBD1 TRBJ1-5 TRBV7-8 CASRGDRARNQPQHF TGTGCCAGCAGGGGCGACAGGGCGCGCAATCAGCCCCAGCATTTT
. TRBD1 TRBJ2-5 TRBV3-1 CASTQTGSEGETQYF TGTGCCAGCACCCAGACAGGGTCTGAAGGAGAGACCCAGTACTTC